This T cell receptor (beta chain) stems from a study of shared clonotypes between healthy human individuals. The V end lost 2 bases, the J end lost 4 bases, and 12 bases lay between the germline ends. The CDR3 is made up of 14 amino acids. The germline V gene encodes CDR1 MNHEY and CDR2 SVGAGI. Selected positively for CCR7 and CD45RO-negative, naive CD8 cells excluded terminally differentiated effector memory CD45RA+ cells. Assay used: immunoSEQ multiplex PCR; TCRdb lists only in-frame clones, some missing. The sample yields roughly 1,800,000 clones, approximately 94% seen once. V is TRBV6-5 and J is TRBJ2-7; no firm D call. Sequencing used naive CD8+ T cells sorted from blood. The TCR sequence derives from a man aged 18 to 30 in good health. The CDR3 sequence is CASSYPVVSYEQYF. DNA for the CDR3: TGTGCCAGCAGTTACCCAGTCGTCAGTTACGAGCAGTACTTC.